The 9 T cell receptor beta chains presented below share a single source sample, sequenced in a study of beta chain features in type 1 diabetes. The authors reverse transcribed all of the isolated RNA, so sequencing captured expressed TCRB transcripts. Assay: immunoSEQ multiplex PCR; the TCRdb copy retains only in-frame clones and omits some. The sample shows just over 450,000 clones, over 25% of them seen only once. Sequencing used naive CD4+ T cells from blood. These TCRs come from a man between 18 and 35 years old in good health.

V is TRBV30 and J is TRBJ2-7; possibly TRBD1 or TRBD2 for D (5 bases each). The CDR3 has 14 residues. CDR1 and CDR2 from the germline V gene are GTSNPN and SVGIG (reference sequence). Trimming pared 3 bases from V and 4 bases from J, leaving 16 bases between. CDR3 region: CAWRLRDGPYEQYF. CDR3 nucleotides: TGTGCCTGGAGACTTCGGGACGGACCATACGAGCAGTACTTC.

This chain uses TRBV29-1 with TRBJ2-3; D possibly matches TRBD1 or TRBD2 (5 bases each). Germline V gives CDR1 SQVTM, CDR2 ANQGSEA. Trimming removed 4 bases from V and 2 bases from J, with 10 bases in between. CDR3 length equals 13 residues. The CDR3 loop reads CSVGGTITDTQYF. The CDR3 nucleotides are TGCAGCGTTGGAGGGACCATCACAGATACGCAGTATTTT.

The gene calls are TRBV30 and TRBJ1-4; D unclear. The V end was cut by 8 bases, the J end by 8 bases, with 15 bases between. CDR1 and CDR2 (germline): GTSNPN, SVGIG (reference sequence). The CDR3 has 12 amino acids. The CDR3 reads CALGSEGEKLFF. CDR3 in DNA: TGTGCCCTCGGCTCTGAGGGAGAAAAACTGTTTTTT.

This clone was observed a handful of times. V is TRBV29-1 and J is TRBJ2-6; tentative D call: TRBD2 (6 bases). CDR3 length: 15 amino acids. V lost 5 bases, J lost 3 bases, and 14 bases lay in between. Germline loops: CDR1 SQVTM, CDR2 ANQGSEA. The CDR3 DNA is TGCAGCGTTTCCCTCCGCGGGGATGGGGCCAACGTCCTGACTTTC. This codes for CSVSLRGDGANVLTF.

The chain's CDR3 is CASSLAGEWNEQFF. As DNA, the CDR3 is TGTGCCAGCTCACTAGCGGGAGAATGGAATGAGCAGTTCTTC. V gene TRBV28 combines with J gene TRBJ2-1; 11 positions match TRBD2. Germline-derived CDR1 and CDR2 are MDHEN and SYDVKM. The ends lost 8 bases at V and 7 bases at J; junction bases unmatched: 7. The CDR3 has 14 amino acids.

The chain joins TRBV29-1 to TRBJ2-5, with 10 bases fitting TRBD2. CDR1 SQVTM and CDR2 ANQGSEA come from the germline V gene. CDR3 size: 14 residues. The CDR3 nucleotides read TGCACAACAGCGGGAGGGCCCCAGGGGGAGACCCAGTACTTC. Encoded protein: CTTAGGPQGETQYF. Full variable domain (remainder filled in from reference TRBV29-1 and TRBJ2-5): SAVISQKPSRDICQRGTSLTIQCQVDSQVTMMFWYRQQPGQSLTLIATANQGSEATYESGFVIDKFPISRPNLTFSTLTVSNMSPEDSSIYLCTTAGGPQGETQYFGPGTRLLVL.

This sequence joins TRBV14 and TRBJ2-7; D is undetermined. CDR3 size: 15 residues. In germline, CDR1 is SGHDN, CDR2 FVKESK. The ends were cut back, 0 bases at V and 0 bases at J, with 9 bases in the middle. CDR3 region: CASSQDPLNSYEQYF. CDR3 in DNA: TGTGCCAGCAGCCAAGATCCCCTCAACTCCTACGAGCAGTACTTC.

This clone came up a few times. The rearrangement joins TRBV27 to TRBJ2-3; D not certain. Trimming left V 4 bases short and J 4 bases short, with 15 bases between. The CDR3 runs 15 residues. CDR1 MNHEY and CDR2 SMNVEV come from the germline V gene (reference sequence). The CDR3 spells CASSSRSFNADTQYF. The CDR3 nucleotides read TGTGCCAGCAGTTCCCGCTCGTTCAACGCAGATACGCAGTATTTT.

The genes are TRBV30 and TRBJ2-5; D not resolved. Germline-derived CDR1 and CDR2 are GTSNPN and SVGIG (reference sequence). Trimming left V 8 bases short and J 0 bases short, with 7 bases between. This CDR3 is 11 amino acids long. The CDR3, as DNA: TGTGCCGCTTGGTACCAAGAGACCCAGTACTTC. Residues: CAAWYQETQYF.